These T cell receptor beta chains were read from a single sample in a study of cytomegalovirus exposure and HLA in healthy donors. Some clones are missing from TCRdb's copy, which holds only in-frame ones; the method was immunoSEQ multiplex PCR. The table has about 140,000 clones, roughly 75% seen once. The material sequenced was PBMCs. The receptors stem from a female donor in good health and CMV-seronegative. Both conserved end residues are part of each CDR3. Each record gives: D gene, clone size, V gene, J gene, CDR3 protein, CDR3 DNA. A D gene is named only where the DNA matches it firmly. A clone size is listed for some rows: how often the clone was seen (once, few, many), or a class if it is expanded.

TRBD2	few	TRBV28	TRBJ2-7	CASSPHILGTSGGGLGEQYF	TGTGCCAGCAGTCCCCATATCCTCGGGACTAGCGGGGGGGGTTTAGGCGAGCAGTACTTC
.	.	TRBV4-1	TRBJ1-1	CASSQEKRGHKNTEAFF	TGCGCCAGCAGCCAAGAAAAGAGGGGACACAAGAACACTGAAGCTTTCTTT
.	.	TRBV2	TRBJ1-3	CASSEISWGENTIYF	TGTGCCAGCAGTGAAATTTCGTGGGGGGAAAACACCATATATTTT
TRBD1	.	TRBV6-1	TRBJ2-7	CASSGRDRVSYEQYF	TGTGCCAGCAGTGGCCGGGACAGGGTTTCCTACGAGCAGTACTTC
.	few	TRBV15	TRBJ1-3	CATSETFDSSGNTIYF	TGTGCCACCAGCGAAACTTTCGATTCCTCTGGAAACACCATATATTTT
.	once	TRBV6-5	TRBJ1-2	CATHTGCGYTF	TGTGCCACACACACAGGGTGCGGCTACACCTTC
TRBD1	.	TRBV28	TRBJ1-1	CASSPHRGLGTEAFF	TGTGCCAGCAGCCCACACAGGGGGCTAGGGACTGAAGCTTTCTTT
TRBD1	once	TRBV12-5	TRBJ1-2	CASALISGTATVYGYTF	TGTGCTAGTGCCTTAATCTCCGGGACAGCAACGGTCTATGGCTACACCTTC
.	few	TRBV30	TRBJ1-1	CAWSDRDTEAFF	TGTGCCTGGAGCGACAGAGACACTGAAGCTTTCTTT
TRBD2	.	TRBV19	TRBJ2-1	CASSIAPAGGHNEQFF	TGTGCCAGTAGTATCGCCCCAGCGGGGGGGCACAATGAGCAGTTCTTC
TRBD1	.	TRBV19	TRBJ1-6	CASRGTVPFDSPLHF	TGTGCCAGTAGGGGGACAGTCCCTTTTGATTCACCCCTCCACTTT
TRBD1	.	TRBV5-1	TRBJ1-4	CASSHRSGQGGEKLFF	TGCGCCAGCAGCCACCGAAGCGGACAGGGTGGTGAAAAACTGTTTTTT
TRBD2	.	TRBV27	TRBJ2-2	CASLKLAGKNTGELFF	TGTGCCAGCCTTAAACTAGCGGGAAAGAACACCGGGGAGCTGTTTTTT
.	.	TRBV5-1	TRBJ1-2	CASSLEGEVIVGGYTF	TGCGCCAGCAGCTTGGAAGGGGAAGTTATCGTAGGTGGCTACACCTTC
.	.	TRBV7-9	TRBJ2-7	CSSSLASYEQYF	TGTTCCAGCAGCTTAGCGAGTTACGAGCAGTACTTC
TRBD1	few	TRBV7-9	TRBJ1-3	CASGERGLAGNTIYF	TGTGCCAGCGGCGAAAGGGGGCTCGCTGGAAACACCATATATTTT
.	.	TRBV27	TRBJ1-1	CASTAGFLNTEAFF	TGTGCCAGCACGGCGGGTTTTTTGAACACTGAAGCTTTCTTT
.	.	TRBV28	TRBJ1-1	CASRTGLNTEAFF	TGTGCCAGCAGAACAGGGTTGAACACTGAAGCTTTCTTT
.	.	TRBV19	TRBJ1-2	CASSIDRGDGYTF	TGTGCCAGTAGTATAGACAGGGGTGATGGCTACACCTTC
TRBD2	.	TRBV4-1	TRBJ2-5	CASSPRLAGGQETQYF	TGCGCCAGCAGCCCGCGGCTAGCGGGAGGGCAAGAGACCCAGTACTTC
TRBD2	.	TRBV5-1	TRBJ2-1	CASSRSGTSHNEQFF	TGCGCCAGCAGTCGTTCCGGGACTAGCCACAATGAGCAGTTCTTC
.	.	TRBV27	TRBJ1-1	CASSLGSGGNSEAFF	TGTGCCAGCAGTTTAGGTTCCGGAGGCAACTCTGAAGCTTTCTTT
.	.	TRBV7-8	TRBJ2-5	CASSPSGETQYF	TGTGCCAGCAGCCCCTCGGGTGAGACCCAGTACTTC
TRBD2	.	TRBV30	TRBJ2-7	CAWSGSGLLISYEQYF	TGTGCCTGGAGTGGTAGCGGGCTTCTTATATCCTACGAGCAGTACTTC
.	few	TRBV10-3	TRBJ1-5	CAISATIGGNQPQHF	TGTGCCATCAGTGCCACCATAGGAGGCAATCAGCCCCAGCATTTT
.	.	TRBV1	TRBJ2-7	CTSSQVPGQGLSYEQYF	TGCACCAGCAGCCAAGTTCCGGGACAGGGACTCTCCTACGAGCAGTACTTC
TRBD1	.	TRBV14	TRBJ2-5	CASSRQGQVETQYF	TGTGCCAGCAGCCGACAGGGGCAGGTAGAGACCCAGTACTTC
TRBD1	.	TRBV28	TRBJ1-2	CASSPPIQGAKGYTF	TGTGCCAGCAGTCCCCCGATACAGGGGGCGAAAGGCTACACCTTC
.	.	TRBV7-2	TRBJ2-7	CASRPGGSPYEQYF	TGTGCCAGCCGTCCTGGGGGGTCCCCCTACGAGCAGTACTTC
.	once	TRBV10-2	TRBJ1-2	CASRADGYPF	TGCGCCAGCAGGGCGGATGGCTACCCCTTC
TRBD1	.	TRBV7-9	TRBJ2-4	CASSIGQAGKAKNIQYF	TGTGCCAGCAGCATTGGACAGGCAGGAAAAGCCAAAAACATTCAGTACTTC
TRBD1	.	TRBV5-4	TRBJ1-2	CASSLEGGAVYGYTF	TGTGCCAGCAGCTTGGAAGGGGGCGCGGTCTATGGCTACACCTTC
.	.	TRBV25-1	TRBJ1-1	CASSEGGGAFF	TGTGCCAGCAGTGAGGGAGGGGGAGCTTTCTTT
TRBD1	.	TRBV5-1	TRBJ2-1	CASSLGGTGSYNEQFF	TGCGCCAGCAGCTTGGGGGGGACAGGCTCCTACAATGAGCAGTTCTTC
.	.	TRBV7-3	TRBJ2-2	CASSPLTGANTGELFF	TGTGCCAGCAGCCCGCTAACGGGGGCGAACACCGGGGAGCTGTTTTTT
TRBD1	.	TRBV5-1	TRBJ1-2	CASSTGTASYGYTF	TGCGCCAGCAGTACCGGGACAGCTTCATATGGCTACACCTTC
.	many	TRBV9	TRBJ2-7	CASSPPGGYEQYF	TGTGCCAGCAGCCCCCCCGGCGGCTACGAGCAGTACTTC
.	few	TRBV4-3	TRBJ1-1	CASSPSGQGRNTEAFF	TGCGCCAGCAGTCCAAGTGGGCAGGGGAGAAACACTGAAGCTTTCTTT
.	.	TRBV7-3	TRBJ2-3	CASSYGGTDTQYF	TGTGCCAGCAGCTACGGGGGCACAGATACGCAGTATTTT
.	.	TRBV28	TRBJ2-7	CASSLWTQGSEQYF	TGTGCCAGCAGTTTATGGACGCAGGGGTCCGAGCAGTACTTC
TRBD2	few	TRBV6-4	TRBJ2-1	CASSERSSGNNEQFF	TGTGCCAGCAGCGAAAGGTCTAGCGGGAACAATGAGCAGTTCTTC
TRBD1	.	TRBV11-3	TRBJ2-6	CASSTGDPGANVLTF	TGTGCCAGCAGCACAGGGGATCCTGGGGCCAACGTCCTGACTTTC
TRBD2	.	TRBV4-2	TRBJ2-5	CASSQDRLAGAQETQYF	TGTGCCAGCAGCCAAGATCGACTAGCGGGGGCACAAGAGACCCAGTACTTC
TRBD2	.	TRBV27	TRBJ2-3	CASSSGLAGGADTQYF	TGTGCCAGCAGTTCGGGACTAGCGGGAGGCGCAGATACGCAGTATTTT
.	.	TRBV27	TRBJ2-7	CASSFLGTPSYEQYF	TGTGCCAGCAGTTTCCTCGGGACTCCTTCCTACGAGCAGTACTTC
TRBD2	.	TRBV5-4	TRBJ2-3	CASSTRRTSGRDTQYF	TGTGCCAGCAGCACTCGTAGGACTAGCGGGAGGGATACGCAGTATTTT
.	.	TRBV2	TRBJ2-7	CASRTSYEQYF	TGTGCCAGCAGAACAAGCTACGAGCAGTACTTC
TRBD1	.	TRBV4-1	TRBJ1-2	CASSLPGQGKGYTF	TGCGCCAGCAGCCTCCCGGGACAGGGGAAAGGCTACACCTTC
.	.	TRBV28	TRBJ1-2	CASSFGDRQDYGYTF	TGTGCCAGCAGTTTTGGGGATAGACAGGACTATGGCTACACCTTC
.	.	TRBV29-1	TRBJ2-7	CSVVWRGRGPYEQYF	TGCAGCGTCGTCTGGCGCGGAAGGGGCCCCTACGAGCAGTACTTC
TRBD1	.	TRBV28	TRBJ1-1	CASSSARTGGQNTEAFF	TGTGCCAGCAGTTCAGCCCGGACAGGGGGCCAGAACACTGAAGCTTTCTTT
.	.	TRBV6-5	TRBJ2-5	CASSLTRLGTQYF	TGTGCCAGCAGCCTTACTAGACTCGGGACCCAGTACTTC
.	once	TRBV6-6	TRBJ2-1	CASNRQPPLNEQFF	TGTGCCAGCAACAGACAGCCACCCCTCAATGAGCAGTTCTTC
TRBD2	once	TRBV15	TRBJ2-3	CATSRGTSGSISDTQYF	TGTGCCACCAGCAGAGGTACTAGCGGGAGCATCTCAGATACGCAGTATTTT
TRBD2	once	TRBV27	TRBJ2-1	CASEGGLAGGREQFF	TGTGCCAGCGAGGGGGGACTAGCGGGAGGTCGTGAGCAGTTCTTC
TRBD1	.	TRBV6-5	TRBJ1-2	CASSWTQGAHGYTF	TGTGCCAGCAGTTGGACACAGGGGGCCCATGGCTACACCTTC
TRBD1	.	TRBV5-4	TRBJ2-7	CASSSRQGREQYF	TGTGCCAGCAGCTCGCGACAGGGGCGGGAGCAGTACTTC
TRBD1	.	TRBV7-6	TRBJ1-1	CASSPMTYGTGEVVTEAFF	TGTGCCAGCAGCCCAATGACTTATGGGACAGGGGAGGTGGTAACTGAAGCTTTCTTT
.	.	TRBV14	TRBJ1-4	CASSQDLSVSTNEKLFF	TGTGCCAGCAGCCAAGATCTATCGGTTTCAACTAATGAAAAACTGTTTTTT
.	.	TRBV27	TRBJ1-2	CASLSPGTF	TGTGCCAGCTTAAGTCCGGGCACCTTC